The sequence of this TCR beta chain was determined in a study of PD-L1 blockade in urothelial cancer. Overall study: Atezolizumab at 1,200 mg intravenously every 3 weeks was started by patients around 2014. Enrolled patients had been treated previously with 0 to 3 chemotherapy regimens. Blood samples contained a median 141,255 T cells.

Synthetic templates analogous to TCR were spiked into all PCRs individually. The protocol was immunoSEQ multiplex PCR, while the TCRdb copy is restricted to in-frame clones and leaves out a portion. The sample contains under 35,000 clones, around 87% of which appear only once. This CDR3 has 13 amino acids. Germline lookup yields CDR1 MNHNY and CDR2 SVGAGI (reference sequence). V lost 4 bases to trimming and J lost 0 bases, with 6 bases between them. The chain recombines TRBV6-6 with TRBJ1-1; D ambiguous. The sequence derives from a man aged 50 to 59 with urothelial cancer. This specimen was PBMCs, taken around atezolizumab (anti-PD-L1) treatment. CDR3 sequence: CASSSQMNTEAFF. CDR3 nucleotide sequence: TGTGCCAGCAGTTCACAGATGAACACTGAAGCTTTCTTT.